One and the same sample provided the 27 T cell receptor beta chains below, sequenced in a study of cytomegalovirus exposure and HLA in healthy donors. Some clones are missing from TCRdb's copy, which holds only in-frame ones; the method was immunoSEQ multiplex PCR. The data show 250,000 to 350,000 clones, approximately 91% seen once. The specimen sequenced was PBMCs. These receptors all come from a man aged 25 to 40 in good health and CMV-seronegative.

CDR3 bases: TGCGCCAGCAGTCTCGGGAGTACGCAGTATTTT. This gives the protein CASSLGSTQYF. V and J are TRBV10-1 and TRBJ2-3, with a possible D match to TRBD2 (6 bases). The V and J ends lost 5 bases and 8 bases respectively, with 8 bases between them. There are 11 residues in the CDR3. Germline V lookup: CDR1 WNHNN, CDR2 SYGVQD (reference sequence).

The rearrangement links TRBV2 to TRBJ2-7; D might be TRBD2 (7 bases). V was cut by 3 bases and J by 4 bases, with 16 bases left in between. CDR1 is SNHLY and CDR2 is FYNNEI in the germline V gene. The CDR3 has 15 amino acids. This CDR3 is CASSDPGGPTYEQYF. The CDR3 nucleotides are TGTGCCAGCAGTGACCCGGGGGGCCCTACATACGAGCAGTACTTC.

The V and J genes are TRBV27 and TRBJ1-1, with 7 bases aligning to TRBD1. V was pared by 5 bases and J by 8 bases, with 8 bases of the junction left unmatched. There are 13 residues in the CDR3. The V gene's germline CDR1 is MNHEY and CDR2 SMNVEV (reference sequence). CDR3 in DNA: TGTGCCAGCAGTACCAGACAGGGATCGGAAGCTTTCTTT. Its translation: CASSTRQGSEAFF.

The gene calls are TRBV7-9 and TRBJ1-4; TRBD1 aligns across 7 bases. This CDR3 is built from 15 residues. J gave up 4 bases and V 4 bases, and 6 bases lay outside the gene matches. Looked up from germline, CDR1 is SEHNR and CDR2 is FQNEAQ (reference sequence). CDR3 nucleotides: TGTGCCAGCAGCTCCTCGCCAGGGGGTAATGAAAAACTGTTTTTT. This encodes CASSSSPGGNEKLFF.

The rearrangement links TRBV11-2 to TRBJ1-1; TRBD1 matches 8 bases. V trimming: 5 bases; J trimming: 7 bases; junction bases outside the gene matches: 9. This CDR3 spans 14 amino acids. CDR1 and CDR2 from the germline V gene are SGHAT and FQNNGV. The CDR3 is CASSAGTGSLEAFF. CDR3 nucleotides: TGTGCCAGCAGCGCCGGGACAGGATCGCTTGAAGCTTTCTTT.

The J gene is TRBJ2-3, the V gene TRBV10-3; 7 bases are shared with TRBD2. Trimming took 4 bases from V and 5 from J; bases not matched to a gene: 12. There are 16 residues in the CDR3. Germline V gene data show CDR1 as ENHRY and CDR2 as SYGVKD. The CDR3 nucleotides read TGTGCCATCAGTGGGCCCCGGCGGGGGATCGTAGATACGCAGTATTTT. Its translation is CAISGPRRGIVDTQYF.

This clone was recorded once. The chain employs TRBV6-5 and TRBJ1-1, with 7 bases lining up with TRBD1. CDR1 is MNHEY and CDR2 is SVGAGI in the germline V gene. V gave up 0 bases and J gave up 4 bases; unmatched junction bases: 8. The CDR3 loop spans 16 amino acids. The CDR3 DNA reads as TGTGCCAGCAGTTACTCAAGGCCGGACAGGAGCACTGAAGCTTTCTTT. Its protein is CASSYSRPDRSTEAFF.

This chain connects TRBV13 to TRBJ1-1, with 7 bases that match TRBD1. The CDR3 consists of 13 residues. J was trimmed by 4 bases and V by 5 bases; bases with no gene match: 4. Looked up from germline, CDR1 is PRHDT and CDR2 is FYEKMQ (reference sequence). The CDR3 loop is CASSVTGVTEAFF. The CDR3 DNA is TGTGCCAGCAGCGTCACAGGGGTCACTGAAGCTTTCTTT.

The chain uses TRBV4-1 and TRBJ2-3; D might be TRBD2 (5 bases). Between the trimmed V and J ends, which lost 0 bases and 4 bases, there was a span of 20 bases. In germline, CDR1 is MGHRA, CDR2 YSYEKL. This CDR3 contains 18 residues. The CDR3, as DNA: TGCGCCAGCAGCCAAGAGCAACTTGGTACGGGGTACCCAGATACGCAGTATTTT. Encoded protein: CASSQEQLGTGYPDTQYF.

The chain links TRBV7-9 to TRBJ1-4, with a possible D match to TRBD1 (5 bases). Trimming cost V 2 bases and J 2 bases, with 15 bases left between them. Germline CDR1 SEHNR, CDR2 FQNEAQ (reference sequence). The length of the CDR3 is 17 residues. CDR3 loop: CASSLSGPGVTNEKLFF. The CDR3 bases are TGTGCCAGCAGCTTAAGTGGGCCGGGGGTGACTAATGAAAAACTGTTTTTT.

This chain joins TRBV18 and TRBJ1-2; possible D gene TRBD1, 5 bases. Trimming took 2 bases from V and 8 from J, leaving 15 bases between them. The length of the CDR3 is 14 residues. Germline CDR1 is KGHSH and CDR2 is LQKENI. CDR3 amino acids: CASSPSREVWGYTF. CDR3 in DNA: TGTGCCAGCTCACCAAGCAGGGAGGTGTGGGGCTACACCTTC.

CDR3 DNA: TGTGCCAGCAGGGAACAGGGGGCAGGTAATTCACCCCTCCACTTT. Residues: CASREQGAGNSPLHF. This sequence joins TRBV6-1 and TRBJ1-6, with TRBD1 identical over 9 bases. From germline, CDR1 is MNHNS and CDR2 SASEGT. The trim removed 6 bases at V and 6 bases at J, leaving 6 bases unmatched. This CDR3 has 15 amino acids.

This clone was seen a few times. Other DNA sequences in this specimen translate into the identical CDR3. This chain connects TRBV4-1 to TRBJ1-5, with D uncertain. The CDR3 sequence is 13 residues long. Trimming removed 0 bases from V and 4 bases from J, with 4 bases in between. Germline assignment: CDR1 MGHRA and CDR2 YSYEKL. CDR3 protein: CASSQDLNQPQHF. The DNA for the CDR3 is TGCGCCAGCAGCCAAGACCTAAATCAGCCCCAGCATTTT.

This clone appeared once. CDR3 DNA: TGCGCCAGCTCCCGAGCGGGGAGCTCCTATAATTCACCCCTCCACTTT. It specifies CASSRAGSSYNSPLHF. This chain links TRBV5-1 with TRBJ1-6; D uncertain. This CDR3 is 16 amino acids long. Germline values: CDR1 SGHRS, CDR2 YFSETQ. V lost 7 bases to trimming and J lost 0 bases, with 14 bases between them.

The rearrangement uses TRBV4-1 and TRBJ2-7; 7 nucleotides align to TRBD1. Looked up from germline, CDR1 is MGHRA and CDR2 is YSYEKL. V was clipped by 3 bases and J by 7 bases; unmatched bases: 9. This CDR3 region has 14 residues. CDR3 coding DNA: TGCGCCAGCAGCCACTCCTGGGACAGTAGAGAGCAGTACTTC. It codes for CASSHSWDSREQYF.

CDR3 bases: TGTGCCAGCAGCACCAAGACAGGGAGCAATGAGCAGTTCTTC. It is translated as CASSTKTGSNEQFF. J is TRBJ2-1 and V is TRBV6-5; 7 positions match TRBD1. The length of the CDR3 is 14 residues. The V segment lost 6 bases and the J segment 6 bases; nucleotides outside the gene matches: 8. Per germline, CDR1 MNHEY and CDR2 SVGAGI.

The chain links TRBV15 to TRBJ1-4; TRBD1 matches at 9 bases. The CDR3 is made up of 15 amino acids. V shed 5 bases and J 5 bases; nucleotides not matched to a gene: 6. Germline lookup yields CDR1 LNHNV and CDR2 YYDKDF (reference sequence). The CDR3 sequence is CATSGHRGRNEKLFF. The CDR3 nucleotides read TGTGCCACCAGCGGACACAGGGGGCGGAATGAAAAACTGTTTTTT. The full variable domain, rest sourced from reference TRBV15 and TRBJ1-4, is DAMVIQNPRYQVTQFGKPVTLSCSQTLNHNVMYWYQQKSSQAPKLLFHYYDKDFNNEADTPDNFQSRRPNTSFCFLDIRSPGLGDTAMYLCATSGHRGRNEKLFFGSGTQLSVL.

This sequence joins TRBV7-6 and TRBJ1-6; perhaps TRBD1 as D (5 bases). This CDR3 is 14 amino acids long. Germline CDR1 and CDR2: SGHVS and FNYEAQ. Trimming stripped 5 bases from V and 9 bases from J, with 14 bases between. DNA for the CDR3: TGTGCCAGCAGCCCGGGGGGGGTGAGTTCACCCCTCCACTTT. Amino acids: CASSPGGVSSPLHF.

The V and J genes are TRBV6-5 and TRBJ1-2, with D perhaps TRBD1 (5 bases). This CDR3 is 14 amino acids long. Germline-derived CDR1 and CDR2 are MNHEY and SVGAGI. Trimming stripped 5 bases from V and 0 bases from J, with 10 bases between. The chain's CDR3 is CASSRGLPNYGYTF. The CDR3, as DNA: TGTGCCAGCAGTAGGGGACTCCCTAACTATGGCTACACCTTC.

V and J are TRBV5-1 and TRBJ2-7, with D uncertain. There are 14 residues in the CDR3. Deletions cut 0 bases from V and 0 bases from J, with 7 bases between. Germline V gene sequence: CDR1 SGHRS, CDR2 YFSETQ. The CDR3 here is CASSLGQNSYEQYF. In nucleotides, the CDR3 is TGCGCCAGCAGCTTGGGCCAGAACTCCTACGAGCAGTACTTC.

This chain links TRBV5-6 with TRBJ2-1, with a tentative D call TRBD2 (6 bases). This CDR3 has 18 amino acids. Germline V gives CDR1 SGHDT, CDR2 YYEEEE. V lost 0 bases and J lost 6, with 22 bases in between. The CDR3 reads CASSLAGKWVGGLNEQFF. CDR3 coding DNA: TGTGCCAGCAGCTTGGCGGGTAAATGGGTGGGGGGACTCAATGAGCAGTTCTTC.

The sample holds one count of this clone. This chain links TRBV4-1 with TRBJ2-5; 11 bases are shared with TRBD2. The germline V gene encodes CDR1 MGHRA and CDR2 YSYEKL. This CDR3 is 15 amino acids long. V was clipped by 3 bases and J by 5 bases; unmatched bases: 5. This CDR3 reads CASSQLAGGQETQYF. The CDR3 DNA is TGCGCCAGCAGCCAGTTAGCGGGGGGGCAGGAGACCCAGTACTTC.

The rearrangement uses TRBV5-1 and TRBJ1-2, with D possibly being TRBD1 (5 bases). The V end was cut by 0 bases, the J end by 5 bases, with 11 bases between. The CDR3 contains 14 residues. From germline, CDR1 is SGHRS and CDR2 YFSETQ. The chain's CDR3 is CASSLVGGLYGYTF. The CDR3, as DNA: TGCGCCAGCAGCTTGGTGGGGGGATTATATGGCTACACCTTC.

At least ten counts were recorded for this clone. The chain combines TRBV2 with TRBJ1-2; 9 bases agree with TRBD1. CDR3 length: 13 amino acids. Germline values: CDR1 SNHLY, CDR2 FYNNEI. V gave up 8 bases and J gave up 3 bases; unmatched junction bases: 4. CDR3 protein: CASVRDRDYGYTF. The DNA for the CDR3 is TGTGCCAGCGTCCGGGACAGGGACTATGGCTACACCTTC.

The chain couples TRBV18 to TRBJ1-5; D unresolved. In germline, CDR1 is KGHSH, CDR2 LQKENI. V gave up 6 bases and J gave up 4 bases, with 13 bases separating them. This CDR3 is 14 amino acids long. The DNA for the CDR3 is TGTGCCAGCTCCTTGGCGGGAACGAATCAGCCCCAGCATTTT. This sequence encodes CASSLAGTNQPQHF.

The chain is built from TRBV4-3 and TRBJ2-3; 8 bases align to TRBD1. The CDR3 is 14 amino acids. V lost 0 bases and J lost 6; bases outside the gene matches: 2. Looked up from germline, CDR1 is LGHNA and CDR2 is YSLEER. CDR3 protein: CASSQDQGADTQYF. In nucleotides, the CDR3 is TGCGCCAGCAGCCAAGATCAGGGGGCGGATACGCAGTATTTT.

A remark on this clone: The sample holds other DNA sequences that translate to the same CDR3. The chain is built from TRBV6-1 and TRBJ2-7; no reliable D call. Germline lookup yields CDR1 MNHNS and CDR2 SASEGT. V was shortened by 2 bases and J by 2 bases, with 13 bases between the two germline ends. The CDR3 runs to 15 residues. CDR3 nucleotide sequence: TGTGCCAGCAGTGAAAGCCCCCGACGGGCCTACGAGCAGTACTTC. This codes for CASSESPRRAYEQYF.